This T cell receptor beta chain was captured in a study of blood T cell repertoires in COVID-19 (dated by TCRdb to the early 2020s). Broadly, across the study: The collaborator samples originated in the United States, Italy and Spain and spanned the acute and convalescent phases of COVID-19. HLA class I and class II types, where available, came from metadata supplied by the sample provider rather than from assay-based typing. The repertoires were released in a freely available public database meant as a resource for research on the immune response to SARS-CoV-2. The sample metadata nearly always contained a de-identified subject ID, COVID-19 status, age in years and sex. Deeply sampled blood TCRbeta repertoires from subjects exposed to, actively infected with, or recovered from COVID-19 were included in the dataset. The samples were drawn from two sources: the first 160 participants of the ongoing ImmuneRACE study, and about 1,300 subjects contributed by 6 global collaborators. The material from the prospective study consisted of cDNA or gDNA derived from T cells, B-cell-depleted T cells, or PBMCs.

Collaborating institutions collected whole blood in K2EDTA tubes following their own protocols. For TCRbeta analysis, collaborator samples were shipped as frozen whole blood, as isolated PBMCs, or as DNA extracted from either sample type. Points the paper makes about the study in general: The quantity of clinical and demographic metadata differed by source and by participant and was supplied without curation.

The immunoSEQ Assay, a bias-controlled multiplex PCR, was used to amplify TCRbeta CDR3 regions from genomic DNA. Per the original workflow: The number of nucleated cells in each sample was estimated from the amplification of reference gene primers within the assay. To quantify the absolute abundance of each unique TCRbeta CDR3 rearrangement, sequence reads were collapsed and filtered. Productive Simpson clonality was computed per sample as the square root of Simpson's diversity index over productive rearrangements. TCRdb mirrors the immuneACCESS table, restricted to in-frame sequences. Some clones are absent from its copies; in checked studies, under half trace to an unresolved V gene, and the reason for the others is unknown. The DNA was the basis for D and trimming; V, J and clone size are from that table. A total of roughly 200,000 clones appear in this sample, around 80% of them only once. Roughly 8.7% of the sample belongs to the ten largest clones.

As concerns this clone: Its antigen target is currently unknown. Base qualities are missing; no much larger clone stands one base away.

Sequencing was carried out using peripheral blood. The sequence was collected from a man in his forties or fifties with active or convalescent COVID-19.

For the CDR3, the sequence is CASSGTGELKYF. The nucleotide sequence is given as TGTGCCAGCAGCGGGACAGGGGAACTTAAGTACTTC. The chain couples TRBV12-3 or TRBV12-4 to TRBJ2-7; 10 central nucleotides agree with TRBD1. V ends up 6 bases short and J 11 bases short, with an unmatched junction base count of 7. The CDR3 spans 12 residues, from the cysteine through the phenylalanine. The sequence is cut down to CDR3 DNA, 36 bases in frame from base 1.